The rows below give T cell receptor beta chains drawn from one sample of a study of cytomegalovirus exposure and HLA in healthy donors. TCRdb keeps only in-frame clones here, not all; method: immunoSEQ multiplex PCR. In the table there are 150,000 to 200,000 clones, about four fifths of which are singletons. Sequenced sample: PBMCs. The origin of the receptors is a female donor in good health and CMV-seronegative. The CDR3 runs from the conserved cysteine through the conserved F or W. The D gene is left open where the match is weak. Some rows have no size entry. The others give once, few or many, or a class for an expanded clone.

v_gene,abundance,j_gene,d_gene,CDR3nt,CDR3aa
TRBV7-6,-,TRBJ2-7,TRBD1,TGTGCCAGCAGCCGTGACAGGGCGGGCGAGCAGTACTTC,CASSRDRAGEQYF
TRBV5-1,-,TRBJ2-2,-,TGCGCCAGCAGCTTGTCCCCCCAGGGTGACACCGGGGAGCTGTTTTTT,CASSLSPQGDTGELFF
TRBV7-3,-,TRBJ2-7,TRBD2,TGTGCCAGCAGCTCATATAGCGGGGGCTCCTACGAGCAGTACTTC,CASSSYSGGSYEQYF
TRBV11-2,-,TRBJ2-7,TRBD1,TGTGCCAGCAGCTTAGGGGGGACAGAATTTTACGAGCAGTACTTC,CASSLGGTEFYEQYF
TRBV14,few,TRBJ2-1,TRBD2,TGTGCCAGCAGCCAAGCAAGCGGGAGCTCCTACAATGAGCAGTTCTTC,CASSQASGSSYNEQFF
TRBV4-1,few,TRBJ2-4,TRBD1,TGCGCCAGCAGCCAAGTGAGGACAGGGGAAGCCAAAAACATTCAGTACTTC,CASSQVRTGEAKNIQYF
TRBV9,-,TRBJ2-5,TRBD2,TGTGCCAGCAGCGTGGGTAGCGGGGGACTCCAAGAGACCCAGTACTTC,CASSVGSGGLQETQYF
TRBV6-1,-,TRBJ2-1,TRBD1,TGTGCCAGCAGTGAGCGACAGGGGAACTACAATGAGCAGTTCTTC,CASSERQGNYNEQFF
TRBV5-5,-,TRBJ2-7,TRBD1,TGTGCCAGCAGCTGGACAGGGGTGCAGACTTACGAGCAGTACTTC,CASSWTGVQTYEQYF
TRBV6-5,-,TRBJ1-2,TRBD1,TGTGCCAGCAGTTACAACAGGGGGCATGGCTACACCTTC,CASSYNRGHGYTF
TRBV28,-,TRBJ2-7,-,TGTGCCAGCAGTGGAGGGCACATTTACGAGCAGTACTTC,CASSGGHIYEQYF
TRBV14,-,TRBJ2-1,-,TGTGCCAGCAGCCATCGGTCGGGGGACTCCTACAATGAGCAGTTCTTC,CASSHRSGDSYNEQFF
TRBV5-1,-,TRBJ2-3,TRBD1,TGCGCCAGCAGCCGACAGGGGGCAAACACAGATACGCAGTATTTT,CASSRQGANTDTQYF
TRBV7-6,-,TRBJ1-2,TRBD1,TGTGCCAGCAGCCCCGGACAGGGGGCGGGGAACTATGGCTACACCTTC,CASSPGQGAGNYGYTF